This T cell receptor beta chain was retrieved from a study of shared clonotypes between healthy human individuals (dated by TCRdb to 2018 to 2021). A note on the overall study: Three men and a couple of women, aged 18 to 49 years, made up the cohort. Blood TCR repertoires of roughly 5 healthy adults were deeply sequenced to estimate repertoire size and the extent of clonotype sharing between individuals. Leukapheresis yielded between about 0.8 and 9.5 billion PBMCs per donor. Libraries were prepared and TCR repertoires were sequenced by different laboratories using diverse techniques, in order to increase sequencing depth and limit assay-specific biases. For each donor, CD4 naive and CD4 memory were each given three plates, CD8 naive was given two plates, and CD8 memory was given one plate.

Results and caveats for the whole study, not just this receptor: Clonotypes shared by all four sorted-subset donors showed higher generation probabilities than non-shared clonotypes. Pairwise subsampling indicated that sequencing depth was expected to affect the degree of clonotype sharing among donors. Rarefaction of sorted-subset datasets indicated incomplete sequencing despite the large sequencing depth. When four donors were compared, the shared fraction of clonotypes was around 5.1% for naive CD4, 3.5% for naive CD8, 2.3% for memory CD4, and around 0.37% for memory CD8. Because the study included a small number of donors, the genetic and exposure-history diversity represented was limited. Larger estimated clonotype richness was generally found for naive subsets than for memory subsets. Sampling was restricted to blood, and TCR repertoires in tissue are likely to differ from TCR repertoires in blood.

This clone showed up just once. This clone's antigen is unknown. Nothing much larger sits one base from this clone, and base qualities are not available. Donors were healthy HIV-negative adults with no recently reported acute infections or vaccinations. Every donor was a Caucasian adult residing in Nashville, Tennessee, USA. CD4+ T cells were enriched through magnetic negative selection, after which naive cells were positively selected on CD45RA and the remaining negative fraction served as the memory subset. Blood was collected by leukapheresis, and PBMCs were isolated by Ficoll-Histopaque density gradient centrifugation and then cryopreserved in liquid nitrogen vapor phase. Purity and quantity of every magnetically sorted T cell population were checked by analytical flow cytometry. From each sorted fraction, genomic DNA was isolated and quantified by UV absorbance on a Nanodrop 2000c. The germline V gene sets CDR1 to MDHEN and CDR2 to SYDVKM. The junction shows trimming of 5 bases on V and 6 bases on J, plus 20 bases between the germline ends. The CDR3, cysteine through phenylalanine, is 16 amino acids long. The sequence is cut down to CDR3 DNA, 48 bases in frame from base 1.

Using the deep immunoSEQ assay, multiplex PCR amplified TCR CDR3 regions from genomic DNA. Extracted genomic DNA from each cell subset was spread evenly across all wells of several immunoSEQ 96-well plates, with each plate serving as a replicate. For sorted subsets, 200 ng of genomic DNA, equivalent to 30,000 or so T cell genomes, went into each replicate PCR. Purified libraries were measured with a Qubit 3.0 fluorometer, size-checked on a Bioanalyzer 2100, and measured again with the KAPA Library Quantification kit. A separate single-read 150-cycle Illumina NextSeq 550 flow cell was used to sequence each immunoSEQ 96-well plate. As for the original processing: Because the immunoSEQ output held only junctional sequences and lacked quality scores, the filtering could not match the filtering applied to full-length reads. Sequences were annotated with PyIR, a Python wrapper for IgBLAST v1.9, using IMGT germline references to assign V/J genes and CDR3. Reads were filtered out if the reads had weak V/J assignments (E-value above 1e-6), no CDR3, stop codons, out-of-frame junctions, or ambiguous translated residues. V3J clonotypes were defined as sequences sharing the same inferred V gene, J gene, and CDR3 amino acid sequence. Percentage overlap between repertoires was computed as shared unique clonotypes divided by the size of the smaller repertoire. Richness of each repertoire was evaluated using RTK rarefaction, the Chao1 estimator, and Recon v2.1 estimates of unobserved clonotypes. Generation probabilities for all TCRbeta clonotypes obtained by the gDNA method from four donors were computed using OLGA. This immuneACCESS table, as held by TCRdb, lists in-frame sequences with V and J called but not all clones. Of the missing ones, under half trace to an unresolved V gene in checked studies; the others have no known cause. D and trimming were read from the DNA, whereas the V and J calls and clone size are those reported in that table. Present in this sample are 1,500,000 or so clones, roughly 95% of which were seen just once. The ten most abundant clones make up over 1% of the sample.

The sequencing sample was made of naive CD4+ T cells sorted from blood. This specimen's cell subset or site label, per the study, means: CD45RA+ positively selected. The chain is made from TRBV28 and TRBJ2-1; the D segment might be TRBD1 or TRBD2, since each matches 5 bases. The clonotype originates from a man aged 25-40 years in good health. The DNA sequence is as follows: TGTGCCAGCAGTCCCTTCCTTCTAGCTGGGGGCAATGAGCAGTTCTTC. Protein translation: CASSPFLLAGGNEQFF.